One and the same sample provided the 27 T cell receptor beta chains below, sequenced in a study of CD4 T cells in relation to SARS-CoV-2 and coronaviruses. Unexposed donor CD4+ T cells date from 2011-2018, before the COVID-19 pandemic. After approximately 10 days of culture, CD4+ T cells were isolated. Data came from immunoSEQ multiplex PCR; TCRdb stores just in-frame clones and leaves some out. Of 14,000 or so clones detected, 60% to 80% appear once; the ten largest clones hold roughly 18%. Their target antigens are unknown. What was sequenced was CD4+ T cells from PBMCs, cultured in vitro. The source is a human donor in good health.

V is TRBV5-5 and J is TRBJ2-7, with 7 bases identical to TRBD2. V was pared by 0 bases and J by 2 bases, with 5 bases of the junction left unmatched. The CDR3 sequence is 15 residues long. Germline V CDR1 and CDR2: SGHKS, YYEKEE (reference sequence). The CDR3: CASSLAWGGTYEQYF. The CDR3 bases are TGTGCCAGCAGCTTGGCTTGGGGGGGAACCTACGAGCAGTACTTC.

V usage is TRBV7-9 and J usage is TRBJ2-2; 7 bases line up with TRBD1. Germline V gene lookup returns CDR1 SEHNR and CDR2 FQNEAQ (reference sequence). This CDR3 spans 13 amino acids. V lost 5 bases and J lost 6; bases outside the gene matches: 3. CDR3 in DNA: TGTGCCAGCAGCGTACAGGGGTCCGGGGAGCTGTTTTTT. Translation: CASSVQGSGELFF.

The chain links TRBV7-7 to TRBJ2-2; the D is unclear. The CDR3 consists of 12 residues. With 0 bases removed from V and 4 bases from J, the gap between germline ends came to 0 bases. The germline gives CDR1 SSHAT, CDR2 FNYEAQ (reference sequence). In nucleotides, the CDR3 is TGTGCCAGCAGCTTAGCCACCGGGGAGCTGTTTTTT. This codes for CASSLATGELFF. The whole variable domain, remainder taken from reference TRBV7-7 and TRBJ2-2, is GAGVSQSPRYKVTKRGQDVTLRCDPISSHATLYWYQQALGQGPEFLTYFNYEAQPDKSGLPSDRFSAERPEGSISTLTIQRTEQRDSAMYRCASSLATGELFFGEGSRLTVL.

The chain is built from TRBV12-3 or TRBV12-4 and TRBJ2-5; D ambiguous. V shed 8 bases and J shed 2 bases, with 6 bases lying between them. The CDR3 consists of 11 residues. The DNA for the CDR3 is TGTGCCAGCCGTAGGCAAGAGACCCAGTACTTC. Translating it yields CASRRQETQYF.

The chain joins TRBV18 to TRBJ2-5; D ambiguous. V was shortened by 0 bases and J by 4 bases, with 9 bases between the two germline ends. CDR1 and CDR2 (germline): KGHSH, LQKENI. The CDR3 covers 14 residues. This chain's CDR3 is CASSPPGGLETQYF. The CDR3 coding sequence is TGTGCCAGCTCACCACCAGGTGGGCTAGAGACCCAGTACTTC.

This sequence joins TRBV3-1 (or the pseudogene TRBV3-2) and TRBJ1-4; D unresolved. This CDR3 has 15 amino acids. Germline CDR1 LGHDT, CDR2 YNNKEL (reference sequence). Trimming left V 5 bases short and J 0 bases short, with 10 bases between. The CDR3, as DNA: TGTGCCAGCAGCGCCTGGGATGCAACTAATGAAAAACTGTTTTTT. It yields the protein CASSAWDATNEKLFF.

The CDR3 here is CASSLEAGEQYF. The CDR3, as DNA: TGCGCCAGCAGCTTGGAAGCAGGGGAGCAGTACTTC. V is TRBV5-1 and J is TRBJ2-7, with a tentative D call TRBD1 (5 bases). In germline, CDR1 is SGHRS, CDR2 YFSETQ. The V gene lost 0 bases and the J gene lost 7 bases, with 8 bases spanning the gap. The CDR3 sequence is 12 residues long.

The rearrangement uses TRBV4-1 and TRBJ1-1; 7 nucleotides line up with TRBD1. J was trimmed by 5 bases and V by 0 bases; bases with no gene match: 9. The germline gives CDR1 MGHRA, CDR2 YSYEKL. This CDR3 is built from 16 residues. The CDR3 bases are TGCGCCAGCAGCCAAGATCGGGTGACAGGGATTACTGAAGCTTTCTTT. This translates into CASSQDRVTGITEAFF.

This chain links TRBV12-3 or TRBV12-4 with TRBJ1-1; a possible D gene is TRBD1 (5 bases). The CDR3 has 13 amino acids. V shed 2 bases and J shed 3 bases, with 7 bases lying between them. Here the CDR3 DNA reads TGTGCCAGCAGTTTACGAGGGGACACTGAAGCTTTCTTT. Translating gives CASSLRGDTEAFF.

J is TRBJ2-5 and V is TRBV9; 12 positions agree with TRBD2. This CDR3 has 15 amino acids. Germline values: CDR1 SGDLS, CDR2 YYNGEE. The V and J ends lost 2 bases and 5 bases, in that order; junction bases with no gene match: 4. The CDR3 region has the DNA TGTGCCAGCAGCGTCCCTAGCGGGGGGGTTGAGACCCAGTACTTC. Residues: CASSVPSGGVETQYF. The entire variable domain, with the rest obtained from reference TRBV9 and TRBJ2-5, is as follows: DSGVTQTPKHLITATGQRVTLRCSPRSGDLSVYWYQQSLDQGLQFLIQYYNGEERAKGNILERFSAQQFPDLHSELNLSSLELGDSALYFCASSVPSGGVETQYFGPGTRLLVL.

The CDR3 region has the DNA TGTGCCAGCAGCTTACAGGGACTGACTCAAAATGAGCAGTTCTTC. Translation: CASSLQGLTQNEQFF. The J gene is TRBJ2-1, the V gene TRBV7-3, with a possible D match to TRBD2 (6 bases). Germline lookup yields CDR1 SGHTA and CDR2 FQGTGA. Trimming took off 2 bases at V and 7 bases at J, with 15 bases between the two ends. The CDR3 totals 15 residues.

The chain combines TRBV6-1 with TRBJ1-3; 7 nucleotides match TRBD1. The V gene's germline CDR1 is MNHNS and CDR2 SASEGT. The V gene end was trimmed by 3 bases and the J gene end by 0 bases; junction bases not matched to a gene: 5. This CDR3 is 16 amino acids long. CDR3 sequence reads: CASSERGRSSGNTIYF. Written as DNA, the CDR3 is TGTGCCAGCAGTGAGAGGGGGCGAAGCTCTGGAAACACCATATATTTT.

The V gene is TRBV19, the J gene TRBJ2-2; 9 bases map to TRBD1. CDR1 is LNHDA, CDR2 SQIVND, per germline (reference sequence). CDR3 size: 14 residues. V lost 7 bases, J lost 4 bases, and 4 bases stayed unmatched. CDR3 sequence reads: CASTGTGRTGELFF. CDR3 nucleotide sequence: TGTGCCAGTACCGGGACAGGGCGCACCGGGGAGCTGTTTTTT.

V is TRBV9 and J is TRBJ1-2, with 7 bases fitting TRBD1. The CDR3 length is 15 residues. V gave up 2 bases and J gave up 4 bases; unmatched junction bases: 8. Germline values: CDR1 SGDLS, CDR2 YYNGEE. CDR3 residues: CASSVGQEVVYGYTF. The DNA of the CDR3 is TGTGCCAGCAGCGTTGGACAGGAAGTAGTCTATGGCTACACCTTC.

This chain uses TRBV27 with TRBJ2-1; the match to TRBD1 covers 10 bases. The CDR3 runs to 14 residues. V lost 6 bases and J lost 7; bases outside the gene matches: 6. Germline V lookup: CDR1 MNHEY, CDR2 SMNVEV (reference sequence). CDR3 residues: CASRLGQGWNEQFF. In DNA form, the CDR3 reads TGTGCCAGCAGACTGGGACAGGGGTGGAATGAGCAGTTCTTC.

The gene calls are TRBV11-2 and TRBJ1-4; D not resolved. Per germline, CDR1 SGHAT and CDR2 FQNNGV. The CDR3 runs to 15 residues. The ends were cut back, 5 bases at V and 0 bases at J, with 10 bases in the middle. CDR3: CASSPDGSTNEKLFF. CDR3 nucleotides: TGTGCCAGCAGCCCGGACGGATCAACTAATGAAAAACTGTTTTTT.

The DNA of the CDR3 is TGCGCCAGCAGCTTGGACCTAGCGGAGTACGAGCAGTACTTC. Encoded protein: CASSLDLAEYEQYF. The V call is TRBV5-1, the J call TRBJ2-7, with 7 bases matching TRBD2. Germline V gives CDR1 SGHRS, CDR2 YFSETQ. Germline trimming cut 0 bases from V and 4 bases from J; bases unmatched to any gene: 4. The CDR3 totals 14 residues.

This rearrangement joins TRBV11-3 to TRBJ2-1, with D perhaps matching TRBD1 or TRBD2 (5 bases each). The CDR3 is made up of 17 amino acids. Trimming pared 0 bases from V and 6 bases from J, leaving 18 bases between. Germline V gives CDR1 SGHNT, CDR2 YENEEA. CDR3 protein: CASSLDGVQGRGNEQFF. DNA of the CDR3: TGTGCCAGCAGCTTAGATGGCGTTCAGGGACGGGGCAATGAGCAGTTCTTC.

This sequence joins TRBV20-1 and TRBJ1-1; D gene ambiguous. The length of the CDR3 is 11 residues. Germline CDR1 DFQATT, CDR2 SNEGSKA (reference sequence). V lost 7 bases to trimming and J lost 2 bases, with 8 bases between them. The CDR3 DNA sequence: TGCAGTGTAAAGGAAAACACTGAAGCTTTCTTT. Translated: CSVKENTEAFF.

The chain links TRBV5-1 to TRBJ2-1, with a tentative D call TRBD1 (5 bases). Germline loops: CDR1 SGHRS, CDR2 YFSETQ. The germline V and J ends were trimmed by 2 bases and 9 bases, with 15 bases remaining between them. CDR3 length: 14 residues. CDR3 loop: CASSFDSLPGEQFF. The CDR3 DNA is TGCGCCAGCAGCTTCGACAGTCTACCGGGTGAGCAGTTCTTC.

This chain links TRBV6-5 with TRBJ2-3, with D perhaps matching TRBD1 (6 bases). The germline gives CDR1 MNHEY, CDR2 SVGAGI. This CDR3 contains 13 residues. V dropped 8 bases and J dropped 6 bases, with 15 bases sitting between them. CDR3 amino acids: CASHWGPSDTQYF. As DNA, the CDR3 is TGTGCCAGCCACTGGGGGCCCTCGGATACGCAGTATTTT.

This clone was picked up a small number of times. The chain carries TRBV19 and TRBJ2-6, with a weak D call TRBD2 (5 bases). The germline V gene encodes CDR1 LNHDA and CDR2 SQIVND (reference sequence). V lost 5 bases to trimming and J lost 3 bases, with 14 bases between them. The CDR3 is made up of 16 amino acids. CDR3 residues: CASSRTFSGGANVLTF. CDR3 nucleotides: TGTGCCAGTAGTCGGACTTTCTCAGGTGGGGCCAACGTCCTGACTTTC.

This clone was recorded a few times. This chain uses TRBV28 with TRBJ2-4, with a possible D match to TRBD1 (6 bases). Trimming removed 5 bases from V and 0 bases from J, with 14 bases in between. This CDR3 is built from 16 residues. The germline V gene encodes CDR1 MDHEN and CDR2 SYDVKM. CDR3 in DNA: TGTGCCAGCAGTCCCCCTGGGACAATAGCCAAAAACATTCAGTACTTC. Protein sequence: CASSPPGTIAKNIQYF.

The rearrangement uses TRBV9 and TRBJ2-1, with TRBD2 identical over 12 bases. CDR3 length: 15 amino acids. Germline V gene data show CDR1 as SGDLS and CDR2 as YYNGEE. The J segment lost 15 bases and the V segment lost 2 bases, leaving 12 bases of the junction unmatched. The DNA for the CDR3 is TGTGCCAGCAGCGTGGGACTAGCGGGCGGCCGACGGCTGTTCTTC. It encodes CASSVGLAGGRRLFF. Looking up the rest from reference TRBV9 and TRBJ2-1 gives the full variable domain: DSGVTQTPKHLITATGQRVTLRCSPRSGDLSVYWYQQSLDQGLQFLIQYYNGEERAKGNILERFSAQQFPDLHSELNLSSLELGDSALYFCASSVGLAGGRRLFFGPGTRLTVL.

The CDR3 here is CASSKLRTGSAGRVSHEQYF. The CDR3, as DNA: TGTGCCAGCAGCAAACTCCGGACAGGATCGGCAGGGCGAGTATCCCACGAGCAGTACTTC. The chain uses TRBV21-1 and TRBJ2-7; no check of the table's D call, TRBD1, against the DNA was made. TRBV21-1 is a pseudogene. The CDR3 is made up of 20 amino acids.

In DNA, the CDR3 is TGTGCCAGCAGTGACGTTCGTAACTATGGCTACACCTTC. Protein: CASSDVRNYGYTF. The rearrangement joins TRBV25-1 to TRBJ1-2; D not resolved. The CDR3 contains 13 residues. V lost 3 bases and J 1 base, leaving 6 bases between the germline ends. CDR1 and CDR2 from the germline V gene are MGHDK and SYGVNS.

J is TRBJ1-1 and V is TRBV19; 8 bases are shared with TRBD1. Germline V gene lookup returns CDR1 LNHDA and CDR2 SQIVND (reference sequence). This CDR3 is 13 amino acids long. With 7 bases clipped from V and 3 bases from J, the junction kept 4 bases outside the gene matches. The CDR3 spells CASKGQDYTEAFF. CDR3 sequence (DNA): TGTGCCAGTAAGGGACAGGATTACACTGAAGCTTTCTTT.